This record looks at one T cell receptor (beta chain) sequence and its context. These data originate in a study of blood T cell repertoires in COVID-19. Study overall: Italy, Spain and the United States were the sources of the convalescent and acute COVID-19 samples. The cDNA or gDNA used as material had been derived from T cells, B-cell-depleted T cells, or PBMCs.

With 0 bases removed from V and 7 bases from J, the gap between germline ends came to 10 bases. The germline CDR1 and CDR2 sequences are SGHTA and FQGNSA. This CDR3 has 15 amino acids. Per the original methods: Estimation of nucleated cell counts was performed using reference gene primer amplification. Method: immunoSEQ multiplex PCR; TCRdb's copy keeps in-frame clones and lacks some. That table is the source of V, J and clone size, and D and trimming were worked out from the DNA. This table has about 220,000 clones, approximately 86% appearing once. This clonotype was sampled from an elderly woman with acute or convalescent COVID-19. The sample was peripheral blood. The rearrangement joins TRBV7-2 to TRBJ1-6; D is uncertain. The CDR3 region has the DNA TGTGCCAGCAGCTTAGCTACAGAAAGGAATTCACCCCTCCACTTT. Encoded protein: CASSLATERNSPLHF.